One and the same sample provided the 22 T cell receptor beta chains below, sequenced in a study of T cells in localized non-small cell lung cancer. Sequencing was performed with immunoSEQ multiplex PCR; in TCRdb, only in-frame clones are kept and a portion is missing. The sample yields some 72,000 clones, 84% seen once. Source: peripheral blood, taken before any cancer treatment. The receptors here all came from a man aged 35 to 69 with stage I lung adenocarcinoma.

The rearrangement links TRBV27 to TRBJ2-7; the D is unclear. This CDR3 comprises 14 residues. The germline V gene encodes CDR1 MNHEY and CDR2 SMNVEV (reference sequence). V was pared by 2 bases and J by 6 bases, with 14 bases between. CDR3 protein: CASSLPLPGREQYF. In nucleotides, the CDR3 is TGTGCCAGCAGTTTACCTCTTCCGGGTCGCGAGCAGTACTTC.

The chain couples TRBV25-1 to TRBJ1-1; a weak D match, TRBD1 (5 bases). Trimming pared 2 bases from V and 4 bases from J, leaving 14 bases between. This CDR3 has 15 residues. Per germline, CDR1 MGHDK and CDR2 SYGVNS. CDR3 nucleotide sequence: TGTGCCAGCAGTGAACCGGGACTCCGGGGCACTGAAGCTTTCTTT. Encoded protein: CASSEPGLRGTEAFF.

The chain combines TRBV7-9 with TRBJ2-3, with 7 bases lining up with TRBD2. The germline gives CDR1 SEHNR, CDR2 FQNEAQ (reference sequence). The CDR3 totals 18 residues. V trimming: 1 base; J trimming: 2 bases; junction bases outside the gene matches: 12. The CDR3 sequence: CASSLGTGRGDSTDTQYF. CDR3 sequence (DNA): TGTGCCAGCAGCTTAGGAACCGGACGGGGGGACTCCACAGATACGCAGTATTTT.

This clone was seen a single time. CDR3 in DNA: TGTGCCAGCGGACGGAACCCCACAGATACGCAGTATTTT. Amino acid sequence: CASGRNPTDTQYF. The J gene is TRBJ2-3, the V gene TRBV27; D unclear. The germline gives CDR1 MNHEY, CDR2 SMNVEV (reference sequence). The CDR3 is 13 residues long. The germline V and J ends were trimmed by 8 bases and 2 bases, with 11 bases remaining between them.

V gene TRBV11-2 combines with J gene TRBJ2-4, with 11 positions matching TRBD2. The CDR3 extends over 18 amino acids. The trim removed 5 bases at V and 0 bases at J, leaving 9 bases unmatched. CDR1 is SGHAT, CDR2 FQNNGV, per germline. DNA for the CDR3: TGTGCCAGCAGCCTCCGGACTAGCGGGCAGGCAGCCAAAAACATTCAGTACTTC. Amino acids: CASSLRTSGQAAKNIQYF.

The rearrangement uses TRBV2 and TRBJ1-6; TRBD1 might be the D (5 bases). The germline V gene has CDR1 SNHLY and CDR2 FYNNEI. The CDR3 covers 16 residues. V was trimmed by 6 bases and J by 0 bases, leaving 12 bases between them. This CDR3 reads CASSQAGVSYNSPLHF. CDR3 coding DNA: TGTGCCAGCAGCCAGGCGGGGGTCTCCTATAATTCACCCCTCCACTTT.

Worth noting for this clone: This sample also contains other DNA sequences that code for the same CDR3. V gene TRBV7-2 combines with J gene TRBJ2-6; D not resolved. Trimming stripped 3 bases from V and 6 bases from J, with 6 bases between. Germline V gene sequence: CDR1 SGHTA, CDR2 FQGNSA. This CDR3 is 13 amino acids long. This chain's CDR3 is CASSLTVANVLTF. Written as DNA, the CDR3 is TGTGCCAGCAGCTTGACCGTGGCCAACGTCCTGACTTTC.

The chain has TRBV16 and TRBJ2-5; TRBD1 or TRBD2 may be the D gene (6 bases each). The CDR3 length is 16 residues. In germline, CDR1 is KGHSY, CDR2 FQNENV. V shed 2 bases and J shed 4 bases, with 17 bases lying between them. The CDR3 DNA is TGTGCCAGCAGCCAAACCCAACCGGGGGCAGGAGAGACCCAGTACTTC. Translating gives CASSQTQPGAGETQYF. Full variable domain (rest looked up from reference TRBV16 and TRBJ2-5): GEEVAQTPKHLVRGEGQKAKLYCAPIKGHSYVFWYQQVLKNEFKFLISFQNENVFDETGMPKERFSAKCLPNSPCSLEIQATKLEDSAVYFCASSQTQPGAGETQYFGPGTRLLVL.

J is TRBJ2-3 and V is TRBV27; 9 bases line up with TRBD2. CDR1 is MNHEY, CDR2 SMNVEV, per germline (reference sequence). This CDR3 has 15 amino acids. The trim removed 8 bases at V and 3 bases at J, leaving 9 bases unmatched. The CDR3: CASGLAGRATDTQYF. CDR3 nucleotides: TGTGCCAGCGGCCTAGCGGGGAGGGCTACAGATACGCAGTATTTT.

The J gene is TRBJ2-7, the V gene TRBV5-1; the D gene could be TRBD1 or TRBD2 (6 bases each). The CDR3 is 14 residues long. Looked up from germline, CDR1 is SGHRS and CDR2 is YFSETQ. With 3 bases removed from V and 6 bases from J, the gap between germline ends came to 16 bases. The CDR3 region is CASSSSGGTGEQYF. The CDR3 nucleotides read TGCGCCAGCAGCTCCTCCGGGGGCACCGGCGAGCAGTACTTC.

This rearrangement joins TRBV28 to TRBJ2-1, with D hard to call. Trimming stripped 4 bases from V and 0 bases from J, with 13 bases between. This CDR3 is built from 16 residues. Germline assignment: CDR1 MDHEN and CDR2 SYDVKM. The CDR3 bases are TGTGCCAGCAGTTCCAACGATATGAGCTCCTACAATGAGCAGTTCTTC. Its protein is CASSSNDMSSYNEQFF.

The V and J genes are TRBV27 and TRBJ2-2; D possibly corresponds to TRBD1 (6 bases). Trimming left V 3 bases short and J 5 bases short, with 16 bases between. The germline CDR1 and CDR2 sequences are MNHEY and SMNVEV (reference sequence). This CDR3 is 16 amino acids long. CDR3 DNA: TGTGCCAGCAGTTTCCCCCTAAGAGGGGGAACCGGGGAGCTGTTTTTT. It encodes CASSFPLRGGTGELFF.

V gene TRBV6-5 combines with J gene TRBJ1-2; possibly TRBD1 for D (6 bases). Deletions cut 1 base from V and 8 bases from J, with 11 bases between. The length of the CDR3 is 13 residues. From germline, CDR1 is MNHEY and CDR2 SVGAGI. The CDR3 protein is CASSYLTGEGYTF. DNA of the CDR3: TGTGCCAGCAGTTACTTGACAGGAGAAGGCTACACCTTC.

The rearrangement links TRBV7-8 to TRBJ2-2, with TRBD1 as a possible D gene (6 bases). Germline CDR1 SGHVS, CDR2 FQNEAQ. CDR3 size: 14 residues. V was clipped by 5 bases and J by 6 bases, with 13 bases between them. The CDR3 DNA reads TGTGCCAGCAGCATAGACAGGTCTTCCGGGGAGCTGTTTTTT. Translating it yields CASSIDRSSGELFF.

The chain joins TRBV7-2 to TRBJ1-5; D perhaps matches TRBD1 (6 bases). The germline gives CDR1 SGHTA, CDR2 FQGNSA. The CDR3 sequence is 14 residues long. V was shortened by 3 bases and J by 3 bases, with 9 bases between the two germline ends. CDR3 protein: CASSFRGDNQPQHF. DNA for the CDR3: TGTGCCAGCAGCTTTAGGGGGGACAATCAGCCCCAGCATTTT.

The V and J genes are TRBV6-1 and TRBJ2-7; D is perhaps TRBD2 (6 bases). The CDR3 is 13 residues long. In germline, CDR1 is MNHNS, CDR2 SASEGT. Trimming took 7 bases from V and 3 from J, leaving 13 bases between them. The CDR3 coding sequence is TGTGCCAGCATCACACCGGGACTCTACGAGCAGTACTTC. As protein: CASITPGLYEQYF.

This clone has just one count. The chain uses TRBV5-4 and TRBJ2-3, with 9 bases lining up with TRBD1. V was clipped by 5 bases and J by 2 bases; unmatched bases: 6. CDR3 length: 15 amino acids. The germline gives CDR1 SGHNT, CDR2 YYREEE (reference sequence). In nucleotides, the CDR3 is TGTGCCAGCAGTGGGGGGACAGGGTACACAGATACGCAGTATTTT. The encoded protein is CASSGGTGYTDTQYF.

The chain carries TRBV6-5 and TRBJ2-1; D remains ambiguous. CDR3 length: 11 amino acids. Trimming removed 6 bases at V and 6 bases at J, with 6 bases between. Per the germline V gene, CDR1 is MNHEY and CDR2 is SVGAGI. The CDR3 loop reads CASSRVNEQFF. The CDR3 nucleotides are TGTGCCAGCAGCCGCGTCAATGAGCAGTTCTTC.

The CDR3 DNA follows: TGTGCCAGCAGTGAAGGACAGGGAACCTTCTCTGGGGCCAACGTCCTGACTTTC. Its protein product is CASSEGQGTFSGANVLTF. V gene TRBV6-1 combines with J gene TRBJ2-6; 7 bases are a match to TRBD1. With V trimmed by 1 base and J by 0 bases, 6 bases remained unmatched. The CDR3 covers 18 residues. CDR1 is MNHNS and CDR2 is SASEGT in the germline V gene.

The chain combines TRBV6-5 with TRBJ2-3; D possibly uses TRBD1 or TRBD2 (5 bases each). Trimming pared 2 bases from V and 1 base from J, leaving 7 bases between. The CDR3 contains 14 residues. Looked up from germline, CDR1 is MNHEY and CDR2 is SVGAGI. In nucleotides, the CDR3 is TGTGCCAGCAGTTACGGGGACGGCACAGATACGCAGTATTTT. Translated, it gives CASSYGDGTDTQYF.

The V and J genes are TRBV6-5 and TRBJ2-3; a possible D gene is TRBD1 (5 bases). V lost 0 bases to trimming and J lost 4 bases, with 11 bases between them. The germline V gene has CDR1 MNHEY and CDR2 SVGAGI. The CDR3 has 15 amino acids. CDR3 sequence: CASSYSTGAPDTQYF. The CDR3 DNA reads TGTGCCAGCAGTTACTCGACTGGGGCCCCAGATACGCAGTATTTT.

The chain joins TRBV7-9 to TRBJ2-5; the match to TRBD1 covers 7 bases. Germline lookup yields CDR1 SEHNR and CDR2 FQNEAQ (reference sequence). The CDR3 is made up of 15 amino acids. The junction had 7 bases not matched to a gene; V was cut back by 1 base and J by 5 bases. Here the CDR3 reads CASSLGDRDGETQYF. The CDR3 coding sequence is TGTGCCAGCAGCTTAGGTGACAGGGACGGGGAGACCCAGTACTTC.